This TCR beta chain was sequenced during a study of control samples from healthy donors and cancer patients. Trimming cost V 4 bases and J 2 bases; bases outside gene matches: 5. The germline gives CDR1 SGHRS, CDR2 YFSETQ. The length of the CDR3 is 15 residues. Produced via immunoSEQ multiplex PCR; TCRdb's table is partial and in-frame only. The sample lists some 250,000 clones; roughly 87% were seen once. In regard to this clone: Other nucleotide sequences in the sample specify the same CDR3.

The chain is built from TRBV5-1 and TRBJ2-5, with 10 bases that match TRBD1. The source of this sequence is a woman aged 60-75 years with lung cancer. The material sequenced was PBMCs. For the CDR3, the DNA is TGCGCCAGCAGCACAGGACAGGGGGTGCAAGAGACCCAGTACTTC. Protein product: CASSTGQGVQETQYF.